Listed below are T cell receptor beta chains from one sample, sequenced in a study of T cell responses to AZD1222 COVID-19 vaccine. Sequenced by immunoSEQ multiplex PCR; TCRdb stores in-frame clones only, minus some. Of tens of thousands of clones in the sample, approximately 91% were seen once. The sample consisted of peripheral blood, taken on day 0 of AZD1222 vaccination. The origin of the receptors is an adult in good health. Each CDR3 is given with its conserved first and last residue. The D gene is left open where the match is weak. Clone size, where shown, is once, few, many, or a class for clones that have expanded.

v_gene,j_gene,d_gene,abundance,CDR3aa,CDR3nt
TRBV4-3,TRBJ2-7,NA,NA,CASSQRASYEQYF,TGCGCCAGCAGCCAAAGGGCGTCCTACGAGCAGTACTTC
TRBV5-6,TRBJ1-5,NA,NA,CASGIRGFNQPQHF,TGTGCCAGCGGGATCAGGGGTTTTAATCAGCCCCAGCATTTT
TRBV5-6,TRBJ1-5,NA,NA,CASSYQTGIRQPQHF,TGTGCCAGCAGCTATCAGACAGGAATTCGTCAGCCCCAGCATTTT
TRBV18,TRBJ1-5,NA,NA,CASSPPTTAGNQPQHF,TGTGCCAGCTCACCACCAACGACGGCGGGTAATCAGCCCCAGCATTTT
TRBV18,TRBJ2-7,TRBD1,NA,CASSQAGTEIYEQYF,TGTGCCAGCTCACAGGCCGGGACAGAGATCTACGAGCAGTACTTC
TRBV3-1/TRBV3-2,TRBJ1-1,TRBD1,NA,CASSQGYRGTEAFF,TGTGCCAGCAGCCAAGGCTACAGGGGCACTGAAGCTTTCTTT
TRBV4-2,TRBJ1-2,NA,NA,CASSQGVRQGDGYTF,TGTGCCAGCAGCCAAGGAGTTAGGCAGGGAGATGGCTACACCTTC
TRBV7-9,TRBJ2-3,NA,NA,CASSLRGDTDTQYF,TGTGCCAGCAGCTTAAGGGGGGACACAGATACGCAGTATTTT
TRBV15,TRBJ2-7,TRBD1,few,CATSRDIGTAYEQYF,TGTGCCACCAGCAGAGATATAGGGACAGCCTACGAGCAGTACTTC
TRBV2,TRBJ2-5,TRBD1,NA,CASVGTGGQTQYF,TGTGCCAGCGTGGGGACAGGTGGCCAGACCCAGTACTTC
TRBV5-3,TRBJ2-5,TRBD1,few,CARSPEGQTEGETQYF,TGTGCCAGAAGCCCCGAGGGACAGACTGAGGGGGAGACCCAGTACTTC
TRBV6-5,TRBJ1-2,NA,NA,CASSYSAGDYYGYTF,TGTGCCAGCAGTTACTCGGCAGGGGACTACTATGGCTACACCTTC
TRBV9,TRBJ1-5,NA,NA,CASSVGVNSNQPQHF,TGTGCCAGCAGCGTTGGGGTGAATAGCAATCAGCCCCAGCATTTT
TRBV19,TRBJ1-3,TRBD1,NA,CATRYLGQGRGSGNTIYF,TGTGCCACACGATACCTGGGACAGGGTCGGGGCTCTGGAAACACCATATATTTT
TRBV5-4,TRBJ1-4,NA,NA,CASSYDRRNEKLFF,TGTGCCAGCAGCTACGACAGAAGAAATGAAAAACTGTTTTTT
TRBV18,TRBJ2-1,NA,once,CASSPPRQGDYNEQFF,TGTGCCAGCTCACCACCTAGGCAGGGTGACTACAATGAGCAGTTCTTC